This T cell receptor beta chain came from a study of T-cell reconstitution after alpha-beta-depleted transplantation in children. Preparation of the TCRbeta library involved a method that used unique molecular identifiers. Each CDR3 protein is one row after TCRdb ran MiXCR on the PCR reads. This table holds over 70,000 distinct CDR3 sequences, less than 15% found once. Losses at the gene ends were 8 bases for V and 0 bases for J; bases not matched to a gene: 7. Germline assignment: CDR1 KGHSH and CDR2 LQKENI. The length of the CDR3 is 14 residues. This clonotype was detected a few times. This clonotype originated in a human donor who donated a stem cell graft to a child with inherited bone marrow failure. Specimen: PBMCs from the stem cell graft donor, collected from the stem cell graft. The chain links TRBV18 to TRBJ2-7; 7 nucleotides match TRBD1. The CDR3 spells CASSPRQGSYEQYF. Here the CDR3 DNA reads TGTGCCAGCAGCCCCCGACAGGGCTCCTACGAGCAGTACTTC.